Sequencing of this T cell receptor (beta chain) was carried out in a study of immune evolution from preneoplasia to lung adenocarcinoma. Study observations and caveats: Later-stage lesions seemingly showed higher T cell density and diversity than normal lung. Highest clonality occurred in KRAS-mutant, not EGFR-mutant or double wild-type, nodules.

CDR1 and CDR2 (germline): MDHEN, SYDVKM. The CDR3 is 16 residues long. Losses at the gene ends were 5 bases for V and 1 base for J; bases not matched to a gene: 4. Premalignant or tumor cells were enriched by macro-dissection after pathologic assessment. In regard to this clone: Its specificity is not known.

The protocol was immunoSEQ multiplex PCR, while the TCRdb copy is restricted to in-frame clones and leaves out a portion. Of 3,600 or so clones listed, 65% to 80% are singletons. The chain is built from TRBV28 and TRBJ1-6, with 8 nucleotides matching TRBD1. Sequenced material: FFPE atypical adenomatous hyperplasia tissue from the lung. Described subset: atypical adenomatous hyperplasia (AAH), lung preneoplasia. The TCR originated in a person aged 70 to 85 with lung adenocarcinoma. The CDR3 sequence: CASSPTGDSYNSPLHF. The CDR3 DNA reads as TGTGCCAGCAGTCCGACAGGGGATTCCTATAATTCACCCCTCCACTTT.